This T cell receptor beta chain was observed in a study of T cell clonotyping in hematopoietic cell transplantation. General study points: Few recipient clonotypes overlapped donors; over 95% were de novo at given depth. Without cell sorting, CD4 versus CD8 contributions remain unresolved. Graft donor and pretransplant recipient Inverse Simpson Index values predicted broader posttransplant TCR diversity.

Blood collection times were about day -28 and days 30, 100, 180 posttransplant. Germline lookup yields CDR1 GTSNPN and CDR2 SVGIG (reference sequence). This CDR3 is 13 amino acids long. With regard to this clone: Its antigen is as yet unknown.

The repertoire was sequenced with immunoSEQ multiplex PCR; TCRdb's copy has only in-frame clones and lacks some. The table records about 10,000 clones, about 47% of them present only once. Sequencing was performed on peripheral blood mononuclear cells, taken 100 days after allogeneic stem cell transplant. The J gene is TRBJ2-2, the V gene TRBV30; the D call may be TRBD1 or TRBD2 (5 bases each). The TCR comes from a female patient aged 45-65 years who had an allogeneic stem cell transplant from an unrelated donor, so the T cells may come from the graft donor. Some clones in this sample may be carry-over from other donors' samples. The CDR3 DNA reads TGTGGGGGGTTACGGCCCAACACCGGGGAGCTGTTTTTT. It is translated as CGGLRPNTGELFF.